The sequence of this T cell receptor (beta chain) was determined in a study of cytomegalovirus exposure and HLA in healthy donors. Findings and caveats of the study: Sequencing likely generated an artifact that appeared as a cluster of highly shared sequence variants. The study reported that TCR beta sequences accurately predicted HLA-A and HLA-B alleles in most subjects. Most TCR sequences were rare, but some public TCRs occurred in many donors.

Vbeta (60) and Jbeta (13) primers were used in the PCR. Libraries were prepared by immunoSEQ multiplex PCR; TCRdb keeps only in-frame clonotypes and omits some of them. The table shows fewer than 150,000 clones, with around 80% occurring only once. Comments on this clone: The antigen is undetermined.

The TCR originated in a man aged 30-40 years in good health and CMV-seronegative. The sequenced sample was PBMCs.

In DNA form, the CDR3 reads TGCGCCAGCAGCTTGCTAACTAGCGGGGGGCTTCTAGGCTCCTACAATGAGCAGTTCTTC. This translates into CASSLLTSGGLLGSYNEQFF. The chain joins TRBV5-1 to TRBJ2-1, with TRBD2 matching over 12 bases. The CDR3 runs 20 residues. Per the germline V gene, CDR1 is SGHRS and CDR2 is YFSETQ. The J segment lost 0 bases and the V segment lost 1 base, leaving 11 bases of the junction unmatched.